The entry that follows covers one TCR beta chain sequence. Its antigen is currently unknown. The sample is drawn from a study of cytomegalovirus exposure and HLA in healthy donors. Findings of the study overall: Cytomegalovirus status, reportedly, was diagnosed with high specificity and sensitivity by the classifier.

V gave up 0 bases and J gave up 0 bases; unmatched junction bases: 1. Per the germline V gene, CDR1 is MNHEY and CDR2 is SVGAGI. The CDR3 is made up of 15 amino acids. Method: immunoSEQ multiplex PCR; TCRdb's copy keeps in-frame clones and lacks some. The table includes 95,000 to 150,000 clones, about 89% detected once. The clonotype was recovered from a woman aged 18-29 years in good health and CMV-seronegative. This chain connects TRBV6-5 to TRBJ2-7; the match to TRBD2 covers 8 bases. The sample comprised PBMCs. Written as DNA, the CDR3 is TGTGCCAGCAGTTACTCGGCGGGAGGCTCCTACGAGCAGTACTTC. It specifies CASSYSAGGSYEQYF.